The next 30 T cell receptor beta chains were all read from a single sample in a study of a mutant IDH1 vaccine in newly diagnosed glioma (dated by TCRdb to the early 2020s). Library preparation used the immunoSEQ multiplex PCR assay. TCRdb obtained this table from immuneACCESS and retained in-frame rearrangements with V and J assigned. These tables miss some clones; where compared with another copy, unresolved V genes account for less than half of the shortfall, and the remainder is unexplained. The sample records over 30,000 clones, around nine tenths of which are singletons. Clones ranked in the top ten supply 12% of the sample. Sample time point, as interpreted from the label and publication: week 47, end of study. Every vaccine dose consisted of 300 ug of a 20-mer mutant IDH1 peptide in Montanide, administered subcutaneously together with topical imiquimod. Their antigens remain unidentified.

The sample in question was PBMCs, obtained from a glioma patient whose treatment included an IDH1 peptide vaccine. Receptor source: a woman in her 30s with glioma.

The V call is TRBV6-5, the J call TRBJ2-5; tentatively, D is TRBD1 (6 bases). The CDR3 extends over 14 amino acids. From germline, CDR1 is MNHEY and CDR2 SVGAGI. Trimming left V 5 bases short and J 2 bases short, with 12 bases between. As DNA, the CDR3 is TGTGCCAGCAGTCGTCCCGGGACACAAGAGACCCAGTACTTC. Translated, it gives CASSRPGTQETQYF.

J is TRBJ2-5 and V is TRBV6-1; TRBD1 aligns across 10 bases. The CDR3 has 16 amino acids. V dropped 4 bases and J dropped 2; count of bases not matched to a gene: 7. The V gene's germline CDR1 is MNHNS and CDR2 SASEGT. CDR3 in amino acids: CASSVRQGAAQETQYF. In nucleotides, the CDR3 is TGTGCCAGCAGTGTGAGACAGGGGGCAGCACAAGAGACCCAGTACTTC.

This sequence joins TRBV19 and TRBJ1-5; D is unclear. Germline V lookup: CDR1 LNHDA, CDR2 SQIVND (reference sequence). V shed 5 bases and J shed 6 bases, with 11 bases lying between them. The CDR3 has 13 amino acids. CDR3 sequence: CASSVDRSQPQHF. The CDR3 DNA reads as TGTGCCAGTAGTGTCGACCGGAGTCAGCCCCAGCATTTT.

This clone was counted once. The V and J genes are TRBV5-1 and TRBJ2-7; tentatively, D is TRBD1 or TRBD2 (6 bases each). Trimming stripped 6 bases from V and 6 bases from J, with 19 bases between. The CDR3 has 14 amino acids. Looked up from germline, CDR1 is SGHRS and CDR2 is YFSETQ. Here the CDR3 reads CASTVWGAGSEQYF. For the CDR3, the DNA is TGCGCCAGCACCGTGTGGGGGGCTGGGAGCGAGCAGTACTTC.

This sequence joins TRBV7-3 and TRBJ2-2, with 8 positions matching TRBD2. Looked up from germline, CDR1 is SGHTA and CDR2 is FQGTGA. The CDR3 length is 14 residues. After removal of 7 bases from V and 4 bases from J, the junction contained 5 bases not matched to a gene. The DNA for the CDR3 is TGTGCCAGCACCACGGGGGGGACCACCGGGGAGCTGTTTTTT. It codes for CASTTGGTTGELFF.

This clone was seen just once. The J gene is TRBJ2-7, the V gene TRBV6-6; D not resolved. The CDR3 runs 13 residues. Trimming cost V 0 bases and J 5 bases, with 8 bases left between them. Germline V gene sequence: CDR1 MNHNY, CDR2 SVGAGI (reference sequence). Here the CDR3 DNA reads TGTGCCAGCAGTTACTCGTCCGGCGACGAGCAGTACTTC. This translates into CASSYSSGDEQYF.

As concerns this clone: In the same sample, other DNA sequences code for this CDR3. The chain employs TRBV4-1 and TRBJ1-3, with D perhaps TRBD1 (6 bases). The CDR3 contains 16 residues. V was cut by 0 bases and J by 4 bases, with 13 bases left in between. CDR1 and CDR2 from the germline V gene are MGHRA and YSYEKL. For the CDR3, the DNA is TGCGCCAGCAGCCAAGATCAAGGGGGAAGCGGAAACACCATATATTTT. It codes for CASSQDQGGSGNTIYF.

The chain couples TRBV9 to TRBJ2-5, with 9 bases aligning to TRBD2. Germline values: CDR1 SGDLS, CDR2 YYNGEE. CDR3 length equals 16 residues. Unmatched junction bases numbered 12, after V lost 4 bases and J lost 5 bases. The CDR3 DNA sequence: TGTGCCAGCAGCCCAGGGAGTAGCGGGGGCCGGGAGACCCAGTACTTC. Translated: CASSPGSSGGRETQYF.

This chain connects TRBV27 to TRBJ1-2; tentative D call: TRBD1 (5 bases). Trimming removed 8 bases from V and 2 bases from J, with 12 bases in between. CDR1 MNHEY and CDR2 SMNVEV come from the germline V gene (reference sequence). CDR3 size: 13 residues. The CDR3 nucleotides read TGTGCCAGCGGGCGGGCAGGGAACTATGGCTACACCTTC. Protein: CASGRAGNYGYTF.

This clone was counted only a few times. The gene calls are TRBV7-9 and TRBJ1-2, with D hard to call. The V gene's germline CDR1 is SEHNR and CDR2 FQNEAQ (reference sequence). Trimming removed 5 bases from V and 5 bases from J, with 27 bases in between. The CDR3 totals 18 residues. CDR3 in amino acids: CASSEPSYIPVRRYGYTF. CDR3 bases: TGTGCCAGCAGCGAACCCAGTTATATCCCGGTTCGTCGGTATGGCTACACCTTC. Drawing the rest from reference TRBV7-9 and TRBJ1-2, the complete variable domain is DTGVSQNPRHKITKRGQNVTFRCDPISEHNRLYWYRQTLGQGPEFLTYFQNEAQLEKSRLLSDRFSAERPKGSFSTLEIQRTEQGDSAMYLCASSEPSYIPVRRYGYTFGSGTRLTVV.

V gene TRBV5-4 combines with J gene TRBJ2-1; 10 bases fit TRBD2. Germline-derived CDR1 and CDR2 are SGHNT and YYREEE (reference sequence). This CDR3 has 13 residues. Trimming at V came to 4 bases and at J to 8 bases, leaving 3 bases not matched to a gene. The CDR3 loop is CASSTGLADEQFF. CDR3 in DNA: TGTGCCAGCAGCACAGGACTAGCGGATGAGCAGTTCTTC.

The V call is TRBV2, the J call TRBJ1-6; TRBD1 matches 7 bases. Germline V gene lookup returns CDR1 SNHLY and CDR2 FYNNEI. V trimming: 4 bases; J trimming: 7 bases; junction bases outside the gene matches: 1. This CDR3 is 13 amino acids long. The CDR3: CASSGGQNSPLHF. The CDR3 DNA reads TGTGCCAGCAGTGGGGGACAGAATTCACCCCTCCACTTT.

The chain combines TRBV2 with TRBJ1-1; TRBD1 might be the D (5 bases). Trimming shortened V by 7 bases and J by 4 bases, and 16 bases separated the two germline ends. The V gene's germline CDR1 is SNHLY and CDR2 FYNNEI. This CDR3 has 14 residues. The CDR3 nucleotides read TGTGCCAGCACATCCGGGGGGGGTCGCACTGAAGCTTTCTTT. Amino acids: CASTSGGGRTEAFF.

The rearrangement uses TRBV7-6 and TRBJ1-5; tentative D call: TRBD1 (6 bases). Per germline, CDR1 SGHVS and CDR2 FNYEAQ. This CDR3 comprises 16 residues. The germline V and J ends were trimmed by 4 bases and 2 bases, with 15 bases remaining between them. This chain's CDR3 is CASSSSIGGGNQPQHF. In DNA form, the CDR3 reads TGTGCCAGCAGCTCCTCCATAGGGGGTGGCAATCAGCCCCAGCATTTT.

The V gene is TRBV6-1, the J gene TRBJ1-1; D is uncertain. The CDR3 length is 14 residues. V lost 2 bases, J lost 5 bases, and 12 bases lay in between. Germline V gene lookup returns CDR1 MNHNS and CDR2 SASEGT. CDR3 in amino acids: CASSEFGLGTEAFF. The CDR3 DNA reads TGTGCCAGCAGTGAATTCGGACTGGGGACTGAAGCTTTCTTT.

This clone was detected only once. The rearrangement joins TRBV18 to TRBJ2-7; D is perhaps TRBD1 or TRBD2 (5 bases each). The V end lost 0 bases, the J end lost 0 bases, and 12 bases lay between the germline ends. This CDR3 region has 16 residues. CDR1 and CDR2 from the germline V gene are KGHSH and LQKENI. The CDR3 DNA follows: TGTGCCAGCTCACCACCTGGGACGGTGAGCTCCTACGAGCAGTACTTC. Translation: CASSPPGTVSSYEQYF.

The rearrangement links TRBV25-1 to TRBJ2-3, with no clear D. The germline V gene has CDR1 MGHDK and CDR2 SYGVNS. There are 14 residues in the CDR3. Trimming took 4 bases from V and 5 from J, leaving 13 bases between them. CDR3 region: CASSGLQAQDTQYF. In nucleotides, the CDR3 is TGTGCCAGCAGTGGATTACAAGCCCAAGATACGCAGTATTTT. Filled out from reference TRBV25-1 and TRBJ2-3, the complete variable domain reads EADIYQTPRYLVIGTGKKITLECSQTMGHDKMYWYQQDPGMELHLIHYSYGVNSTEKGDLSSESTVSRIRTEHFPLTLESARPSHTSQYLCASSGLQAQDTQYFGPGTRLTVL.

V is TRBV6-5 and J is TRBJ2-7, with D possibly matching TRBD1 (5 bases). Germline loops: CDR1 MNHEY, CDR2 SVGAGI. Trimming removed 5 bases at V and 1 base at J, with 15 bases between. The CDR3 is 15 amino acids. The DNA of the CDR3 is TGTGCCAGCAGTCAAGAAACAGGCCCGTCCTACGAGCAGTACTTC. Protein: CASSQETGPSYEQYF.

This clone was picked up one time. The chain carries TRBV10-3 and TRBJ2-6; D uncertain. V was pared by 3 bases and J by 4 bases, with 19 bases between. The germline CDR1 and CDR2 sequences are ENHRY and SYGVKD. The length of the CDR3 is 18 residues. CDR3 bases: TGTGCCATCAGTGATCAGCCCACCCTAACGTCCGGGGCCAACGTCCTGACTTTC. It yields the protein CAISDQPTLTSGANVLTF.

The DNA of the CDR3 is TGCGCCAGCAGCTTGGCCCCAGCGGGGGCCCGCGAGCAGTACTTC. This sequence encodes CASSLAPAGAREQYF. This sequence joins TRBV5-1 and TRBJ2-7; 8 nucleotides align to TRBD2. J lost 6 bases, V lost 0 bases, and 8 bases had no gene match. CDR3 length: 15 amino acids. Germline V gene sequence: CDR1 SGHRS, CDR2 YFSETQ.

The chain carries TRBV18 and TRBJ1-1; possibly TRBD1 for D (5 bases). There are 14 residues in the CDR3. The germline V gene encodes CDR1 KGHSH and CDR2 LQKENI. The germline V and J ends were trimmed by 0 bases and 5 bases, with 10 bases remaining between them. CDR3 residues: CASSPPFRETEAFF. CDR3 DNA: TGTGCCAGCTCACCACCCTTCAGGGAGACTGAAGCTTTCTTT.

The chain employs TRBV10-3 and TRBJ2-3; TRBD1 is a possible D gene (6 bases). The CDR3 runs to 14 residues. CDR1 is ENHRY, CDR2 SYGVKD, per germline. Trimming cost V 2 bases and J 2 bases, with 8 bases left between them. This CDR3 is CAISEGGFTDTQYF. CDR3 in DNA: TGTGCCATCAGTGAGGGGGGCTTCACAGATACGCAGTATTTT.

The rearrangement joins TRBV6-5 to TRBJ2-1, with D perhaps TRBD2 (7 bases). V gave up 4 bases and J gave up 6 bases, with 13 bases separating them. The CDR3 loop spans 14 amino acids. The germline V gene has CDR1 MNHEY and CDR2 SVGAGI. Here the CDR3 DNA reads TGTGCCAGCAGTTCTCCAGGGGAGGGCAATGAGCAGTTCTTC. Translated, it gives CASSSPGEGNEQFF.

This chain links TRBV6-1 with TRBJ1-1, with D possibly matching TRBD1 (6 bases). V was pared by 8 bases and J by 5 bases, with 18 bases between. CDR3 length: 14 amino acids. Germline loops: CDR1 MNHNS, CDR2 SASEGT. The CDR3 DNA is TGTGCCAGCCAGGACAGACAGCGTCGGACTGAAGCTTTCTTT. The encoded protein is CASQDRQRRTEAFF.

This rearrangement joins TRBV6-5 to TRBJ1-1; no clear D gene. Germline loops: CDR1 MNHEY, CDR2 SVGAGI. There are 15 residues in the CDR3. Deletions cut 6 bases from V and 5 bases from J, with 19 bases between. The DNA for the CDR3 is TGTGCCAGCAGACCCCTGATCGTTACGAGAACTGAAGCTTTCTTT. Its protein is CASRPLIVTRTEAFF.

CDR3 amino acids: CASSSPRGGQYF. The CDR3 nucleotides are TGTGCCAGCAGCTCGCCTCGGGGGGGCCAGTACTTC. V gene TRBV5-4 combines with J gene TRBJ2-5; 8 bases fit TRBD2. This CDR3 comprises 12 residues. V gave up 3 bases and J gave up 10 bases; unmatched junction bases: 5. The germline V gene encodes CDR1 SGHNT and CDR2 YYREEE (reference sequence).

This CDR3 is CASSLYNIPTGELFF. The CDR3 DNA reads as TGTGCCAGCAGCTTGTATAACATTCCCACCGGGGAGCTGTTTTTT. The chain carries TRBV5-6 and TRBJ2-2; D remains unclear. CDR3 size: 15 residues. Germline values: CDR1 SGHDT, CDR2 YYEEEE. V was pared by 1 base and J by 4 bases, with 11 bases between.

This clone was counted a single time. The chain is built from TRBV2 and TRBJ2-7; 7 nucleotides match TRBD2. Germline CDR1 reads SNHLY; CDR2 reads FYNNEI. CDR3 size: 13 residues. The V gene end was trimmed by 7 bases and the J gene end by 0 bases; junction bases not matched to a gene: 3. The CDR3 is CASTLADSYEQYF. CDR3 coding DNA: TGTGCCAGCACGCTAGCGGACTCCTACGAGCAGTACTTC.

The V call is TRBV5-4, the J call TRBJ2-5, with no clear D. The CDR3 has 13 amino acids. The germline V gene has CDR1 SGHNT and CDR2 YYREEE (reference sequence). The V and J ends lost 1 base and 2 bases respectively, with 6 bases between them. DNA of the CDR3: TGTGCCAGCAGCTTGCTAAGTCAAGAGACCCAGTACTTC. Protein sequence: CASSLLSQETQYF.

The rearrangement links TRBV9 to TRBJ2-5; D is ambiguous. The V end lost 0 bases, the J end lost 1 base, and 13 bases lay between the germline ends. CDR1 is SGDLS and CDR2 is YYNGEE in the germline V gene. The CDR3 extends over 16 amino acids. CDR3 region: CASSVGMTSSQETQYF. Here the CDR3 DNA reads TGTGCCAGCAGCGTAGGAATGACCTCTTCCCAAGAGACCCAGTACTTC.